A single TCR beta chain is shown here with its context. V lost 1 base and J lost 4; bases outside the gene matches: 1. The CDR3 loop spans 13 amino acids. The germline V gene encodes CDR1 SGDLS and CDR2 YYNGEE. The assay was immunoSEQ multiplex PCR, and TCRdb's table has in-frame clones only and misses some. The sample yields about 130,000 clones, 84% seen once. These data are taken from a study of cytotoxic CD8 clonotypes in ibrutinib-treated CLL. This clonotype was obtained from a human donor with chronic lymphocytic leukemia. The chain employs TRBV9 and TRBJ2-5; 7 bases are shared with TRBD1. The specimen was PBMCs, collected after 24 months of ibrutinib treatment. The CDR3 reads CASSVNRGETQYF. DNA for the CDR3: TGTGCCAGCAGCGTAAACAGGGGAGAGACCCAGTACTTC. The variable domain in full, completed from reference TRBV9 and TRBJ2-5, reads DSGVTQTPKHLITATGQRVTLRCSPRSGDLSVYWYQQSLDQGLQFLIQYYNGEERAKGNILERFSAQQFPDLHSELNLSSLELGDSALYFCASSVNRGETQYFGPGTRLLVL.